Presented here are 15 T cell receptor beta chains from one specimen sequenced in a study of cytomegalovirus exposure and HLA in healthy donors. Repertoires were generated with immunoSEQ multiplex PCR, while TCRdb's copy carries only in-frame clones and drops some. The sample consists of approximately 200,000 clones, around 88% of them appearing once. The specimen was PBMCs. The source is a woman aged 18-29 years in good health and CMV-seronegative.

The chain combines TRBV5-6 with TRBJ1-3; D is uncertain. In germline, CDR1 is SGHDT, CDR2 YYEEEE. V gave up 1 base and J gave up 2 bases, with 7 bases separating them. This CDR3 has 14 residues. CDR3: CASSLLAAGNTIYF. CDR3 DNA sequence: TGTGCCAGCAGCTTGTTGGCAGCTGGAAACACCATATATTTT.

This clone was seen just once. The chain uses TRBV7-9 and TRBJ2-4; the match to TRBD1 covers 7 bases. The CDR3 extends over 15 amino acids. The V segment lost 4 bases and the J segment 4 bases; nucleotides outside the gene matches: 7. In germline, CDR1 is SEHNR, CDR2 FQNEAQ (reference sequence). Here the CDR3 reads CASSSPGTAKNIQYF. The CDR3 nucleotides are TGTGCCAGCAGCTCGCCTGGGACAGCGAAAAACATTCAGTACTTC. Full variable domain (outside the CDR3, taken from reference TRBV7-9 and TRBJ2-4): DTGVSQNPRHKITKRGQNVTFRCDPISEHNRLYWYRQTLGQGPEFLTYFQNEAQLEKSRLLSDRFSAERPKGSFSTLEIQRTEQGDSAMYLCASSSPGTAKNIQYFGAGTRLSVL.

V is TRBV9 and J is TRBJ1-2; D not certain. Germline CDR1 SGDLS, CDR2 YYNGEE. This CDR3 is 11 amino acids long. The ends were cut back, 1 base at V and 7 bases at J, with 5 bases in the middle. The CDR3 DNA is TGTGCCAGCAGCGTACCAGGTGGCTACACCTTC. It encodes CASSVPGGYTF. Full variable domain (missing parts from reference TRBV9 and TRBJ1-2): DSGVTQTPKHLITATGQRVTLRCSPRSGDLSVYWYQQSLDQGLQFLIQYYNGEERAKGNILERFSAQQFPDLHSELNLSSLELGDSALYFCASSVPGGYTFGSGTRLTVV.

This clone was recorded once. This chain connects TRBV27 to TRBJ2-6; 7 bases agree with TRBD1. This CDR3 has 18 residues. Germline CDR1 reads MNHEY; CDR2 reads SMNVEV (reference sequence). Trimming took 3 bases from V and 0 from J; bases not matched to a gene: 8. CDR3 region: CASSLRTGPYSGANVLTF. The CDR3 nucleotides are TGTGCCAGCAGTTTGCGGACAGGCCCCTACTCTGGGGCCAACGTCCTGACTTTC.

This chain links TRBV18 with TRBJ2-5; 8 positions agree with TRBD2. J lost 5 bases, V lost 1 base, and 9 bases had no gene match. The CDR3 covers 16 residues. Germline loops: CDR1 KGHSH, CDR2 LQKENI. The CDR3 nucleotides are TGTGCCAGCTCACCACTGGGTCGGGAGGGCTCGGAGACCCAGTACTTC. It yields the protein CASSPLGREGSETQYF.

The rearrangement links TRBV29-1 to TRBJ2-5; D unresolved. Germline CDR1 and CDR2: SQVTM and ANQGSEA. V was shortened by 2 bases and J by 1 base, with 8 bases between the two germline ends. The CDR3 spans 13 residues. The CDR3 region is CSVELLSQETQYF. CDR3 bases: TGCAGCGTTGAACTACTTTCCCAAGAGACCCAGTACTTC.

The chain carries TRBV28 and TRBJ2-1; TRBD2 matches 7 bases. CDR1 MDHEN and CDR2 SYDVKM come from the germline V gene. The V gene end was trimmed by 8 bases and the J gene end by 8 bases; junction bases not matched to a gene: 9. CDR3 length equals 13 residues. This CDR3 reads CASLTGGGDEQFF. CDR3 bases: TGTGCCAGCCTCACGGGGGGTGGGGATGAGCAGTTCTTC.

The chain employs TRBV15 and TRBJ2-5; TRBD1 matches 7 bases. CDR1 LNHNV and CDR2 YYDKDF come from the germline V gene (reference sequence). The J segment lost 2 bases and the V segment lost 2 bases, leaving 5 bases of the junction unmatched. The CDR3 is 15 amino acids. DNA for the CDR3: TGTGCCACCAGCAGATCGCAGGGGGTACAAGAGACCCAGTACTTC. Translated: CATSRSQGVQETQYF.

The V and J genes are TRBV5-6 and TRBJ2-1; D not certain. The CDR3 length is 13 residues. The germline CDR1 and CDR2 sequences are SGHDT and YYEEEE. The V end was cut by 0 bases, the J end by 5 bases, with 6 bases between. This CDR3 reads CASSLGADNEQFF. The CDR3 bases are TGTGCCAGCAGCTTGGGGGCAGACAATGAGCAGTTCTTC.

The chain has TRBV6-5 and TRBJ1-1; TRBD1 might be the D (5 bases). V lost 2 bases and J 6 bases, leaving 10 bases between the germline ends. Germline V gene data show CDR1 as MNHEY and CDR2 as SVGAGI. CDR3 length equals 13 residues. The CDR3 DNA follows: TGTGCCAGCAGTTACCAGGGCTTTCCTGAAGCTTTCTTT. Encoded protein: CASSYQGFPEAFF.

Only a few counts were recorded for this clone. V is TRBV5-6 and J is TRBJ2-2; D is perhaps TRBD2 (6 bases). Trimming removed 3 bases from V and 3 bases from J, with 6 bases in between. Germline V gene lookup returns CDR1 SGHDT and CDR2 YYEEEE. This CDR3 is 13 amino acids long. The CDR3 DNA sequence: TGTGCCAGCAGCTCGGGGGACACCGGGGAGCTGTTTTTT. Translated: CASSSGDTGELFF.

This chain joins TRBV19 and TRBJ2-1, with 15 bases matching TRBD2. Germline V gives CDR1 LNHDA, CDR2 SQIVND (reference sequence). The CDR3 runs to 17 residues. V dropped 5 bases and J dropped 9; count of bases not matched to a gene: 11. The chain's CDR3 is CASSLPMGLAGGSEQFF. The CDR3 DNA is TGTGCCAGTAGTCTCCCTATGGGACTAGCGGGAGGCAGTGAGCAGTTCTTC.

The chain has TRBV27 and TRBJ2-3; 8 nucleotides align to TRBD2. CDR1 and CDR2 (germline): MNHEY, SMNVEV (reference sequence). This CDR3 has 15 amino acids. The V and J ends lost 4 bases and 8 bases, in that order; junction bases with no gene match: 11. CDR3 bases: TGTGCCAGCAGTTCCCTCTCGGGACTAGGTATTACGCAGTATTTT. Residues: CASSSLSGLGITQYF.

CDR3 region: CASSQELLAGVIEQFF. The CDR3 DNA follows: TGCGCCAGCAGCCAAGAATTACTAGCGGGAGTCATTGAGCAGTTCTTC. The chain joins TRBV4-1 to TRBJ2-1, with 11 nucleotides matching TRBD2. This CDR3 region has 16 residues. Germline V gene sequence: CDR1 MGHRA, CDR2 YSYEKL. Losses at the gene ends were 0 bases for V and 9 bases for J; bases not matched to a gene: 7.

V and J are TRBV9 and TRBJ2-2; 9 nucleotides align to TRBD2. Trimming took 0 bases from V and 4 from J; bases not matched to a gene: 4. The CDR3 totals 16 residues. Germline CDR1 SGDLS, CDR2 YYNGEE. DNA of the CDR3: TGTGCCAGCAGCGTAGATCCAGCGGGAGGCACCGGGGAGCTGTTTTTT. The encoded protein is CASSVDPAGGTGELFF.